Following are 11 T cell receptor beta chains from one sample sequenced in a study of T-cell reconstitution after alpha-beta-depleted transplantation in children. A TCRbeta library incorporating unique molecular identifiers was prepared. TCRdb fed the PCR reads into MiXCR, producing one record per CDR3 protein. The sample has 450,000 to 600,000 distinct CDR3 sequences, around a third seen once. This material consisted of PBMCs from the stem cell graft donor, taken from the stem cell graft. The receptors come from a human donor who donated a stem cell graft to a child with aplastic anemia.

This clonotype appeared a few times. The chain employs TRBV20-1 and TRBJ2-1; either TRBD1 or TRBD2 may fit D (6 bases each). This CDR3 is built from 15 residues. Trimming cost V 2 bases and J 3 bases, with 14 bases left between them. Germline lookup yields CDR1 DFQATT and CDR2 SNEGSKA (reference sequence). CDR3 protein: CSARKGGRIYNEQFF. The CDR3 coding sequence is TGCAGTGCTAGAAAGGGGGGCCGAATCTACAATGAGCAGTTCTTC.

This chain connects TRBV7-3 to TRBJ2-2; 7 positions agree with TRBD2. V shed 5 bases, J shed 5 bases, and the junction held 8 bases outside the gene matches. CDR3 length: 15 amino acids. Germline loops: CDR1 SGHTA, CDR2 FQGTGA. The CDR3 reads CASSPLARGTGELFF. The CDR3 DNA sequence: TGTGCCAGCAGCCCCCTAGCGCGGGGGACCGGGGAGCTGTTTTTT.

This clonotype was recorded a few times. The chain recombines TRBV20-1 with TRBJ1-1; the match to TRBD1 covers 7 bases. CDR3 length: 13 amino acids. V trimming: 5 bases; J trimming: 8 bases; junction bases outside the gene matches: 11. Per the germline V gene, CDR1 is DFQATT and CDR2 is SNEGSKA (reference sequence). CDR3 DNA sequence: TGCAGTGCTGGCAGGGGGAACATCGCGGAAGCTTTCTTT. This encodes CSAGRGNIAEAFF.

This clonotype was seen a few times. The chain recombines TRBV5-1 with TRBJ2-1; D gene unclear. Deletions cut 4 bases from V and 8 bases from J, with 7 bases between. This CDR3 has 11 amino acids. Germline assignment: CDR1 SGHRS and CDR2 YFSETQ. CDR3 nucleotide sequence: TGCGCCAGCAGCCTGATGGATGAGCAGTTCTTC. It encodes CASSLMDEQFF.

There are a few counts of this clonotype. The chain combines TRBV20-1 with TRBJ2-7, with 9 bases that match TRBD2. There are 14 residues in the CDR3. V shed 6 bases, J shed 3 bases, and the junction held 9 bases outside the gene matches. The germline CDR1 and CDR2 sequences are DFQATT and SNEGSKA (reference sequence). Written as DNA, the CDR3 is TGCAGTGCGCCGATAGCGGGAGACTTCTACGAGCAGTACTTC. As protein: CSAPIAGDFYEQYF.

This clonotype was seen a few times. As DNA, the CDR3 is TGTGCCAGTAGTCCCAGACTAGGACTTTGGGAGACCCAGTACTTC. Translation: CASSPRLGLWETQYF. The J gene is TRBJ2-5, the V gene TRBV19, with a tentative D call TRBD2 (6 bases). V gave up 5 bases and J gave up 5 bases, with 18 bases separating them. The CDR3 is 15 amino acids. Germline loops: CDR1 LNHDA, CDR2 SQIVND (reference sequence).

The genes are TRBV20-1 and TRBJ2-3; 9 bases align to TRBD2. Germline V gives CDR1 DFQATT, CDR2 SNEGSKA (reference sequence). The CDR3 is 15 residues long. After removal of 2 bases from V and 0 bases from J, the junction contained 3 bases not matched to a gene. The DNA of the CDR3 is TGCAGTGCTAGACCGAGCGGGAGGAGCACAGATACGCAGTATTTT. It codes for CSARPSGRSTDTQYF.

The genes are TRBV7-9 and TRBJ2-5, with D possibly TRBD1 on 6 matching bases. Germline V gene sequence: CDR1 SEHNR, CDR2 FQNEAQ (reference sequence). Trimming took off 4 bases at V and 5 bases at J, with 11 bases between the two ends. The CDR3 has 13 residues. The CDR3 loop is CASSSGVAETQYF. The CDR3 bases are TGTGCCAGCAGCTCAGGGGTGGCGGAGACCCAGTACTTC.

V and J are TRBV7-2 and TRBJ1-5; tentatively, D is TRBD1 (5 bases). The CDR3 is 12 amino acids. The germline V and J ends were trimmed by 5 bases and 7 bases, with 9 bases remaining between them. Per germline, CDR1 SGHTA and CDR2 FQGNSA. The CDR3 nucleotides read TGTGCCAGCAGCCCTAGGGACCAGCCCCAGCATTTT. It codes for CASSPRDQPQHF.

This clonotype was seen many times. The CDR3 is CASRLASSYEQYV. Here the CDR3 DNA reads TGTGCCTCAAGACTAGCCAGCTCCTACGAGCAGTACGTC. The chain has TRBV12-3 or TRBV12-4 and TRBJ2-7; 7 nucleotides match TRBD2. The CDR3 runs to 13 residues. Unmatched junction bases numbered 7, after V lost 11 bases and J lost 0 bases.

The chain is built from TRBV20-1 and TRBJ1-1; D might be TRBD1 (5 bases). Trimming took off 8 bases at V and 2 bases at J, with 21 bases between the two ends. Per the germline V gene, CDR1 is DFQATT and CDR2 is SNEGSKA (reference sequence). The CDR3 contains 15 residues. In nucleotides, the CDR3 is TGCAGTCCGGGACGCCCGAATGGGCTCAACACTGAAGCTTTCTTT. Its protein is CSPGRPNGLNTEAFF.